Listed here are 11 T cell receptor beta chains from one sample, sequenced in a study of blood T cell repertoires in COVID-19. TCRdb keeps only in-frame clones here, not all; method: immunoSEQ multiplex PCR. The sample contains approximately 190,000 clones, 80% to 85% of which appear only once. The sequenced sample consisted of peripheral blood. The receptors derive from a human donor in a cohort sampled during active COVID-19.

The chain is built from TRBV11-2 and TRBJ2-7; tentative D call: TRBD1 (5 bases). The CDR3 has 15 residues. The germline V gene has CDR1 SGHAT and CDR2 FQNNGV. V lost 1 base to trimming and J lost 7 bases, with 17 bases between them. CDR3 amino acids: CASSLVAGPSGEQYV. CDR3 nucleotide sequence: TGTGCCAGCAGCTTAGTGGCAGGGCCCAGTGGGGAGCAGTACGTC.

The genes are TRBV7-6 and TRBJ1-3, with 9 positions matching TRBD1. The CDR3 spans 17 residues. Per germline, CDR1 SGHVS and CDR2 FNYEAQ. Germline trimming cut 5 bases from V and 4 bases from J; bases unmatched to any gene: 12. In nucleotides, the CDR3 is TGTGCCAGCAGCCCAACCGGGACAGGGTTTGCGGGAAACACCATATATTTT. Translation: CASSPTGTGFAGNTIYF.

The genes are TRBV11-2 and TRBJ2-6; the D gene is possibly TRBD1 (6 bases). Germline V lookup: CDR1 SGHAT, CDR2 FQNNGV. This CDR3 is built from 18 residues. V lost 5 bases, J lost 2 bases, and 19 bases lay in between. This chain's CDR3 is CASSLGQILRPGANVLTF. CDR3 nucleotide sequence: TGTGCCAGCAGCCTCGGACAGATTCTGCGTCCTGGGGCCAACGTCCTGACTTTC. Full variable domain (rest looked up from reference TRBV11-2 and TRBJ2-6): EAGVAQSPRYKIIEKRQSVAFWCNPISGHATLYWYQQILGQGPKLLIQFQNNGVVDDSQLPKDRFSAERLKGVDSTLKIQPAKLEDSAVYLCASSLGQILRPGANVLTFGAGSRLTVL.

This chain joins TRBV7-9 and TRBJ2-3; perhaps TRBD2 as D (6 bases). The ends were cut back, 4 bases at V and 4 bases at J, with 18 bases in the middle. The germline gives CDR1 SEHNR, CDR2 FQNEAQ (reference sequence). The CDR3 is 16 amino acids. The CDR3 reads CASSSTYAGYSDTQYF. CDR3 nucleotide sequence: TGTGCCAGCAGCTCCACTTATGCGGGGTATTCAGATACGCAGTATTTT.

The count of this clone is one. DNA for the CDR3: TGCGCCAGTACGAGGACAGGGGGTATTCAGCCCCAGCATTTT. Protein sequence: CASTRTGGIQPQHF. The chain is built from TRBV4-1 and TRBJ1-5; 10 nucleotides match TRBD1. This CDR3 contains 14 residues. The germline V gene has CDR1 MGHRA and CDR2 YSYEKL. The trim removed 9 bases at V and 6 bases at J, leaving 8 bases unmatched.

The chain is built from TRBV10-3 and TRBJ1-1; 8 bases line up with TRBD1. The CDR3 is 13 residues long. Trimming removed 10 bases from V and 7 bases from J; junction bases left unmatched: 11. Germline values: CDR1 ENHRY, CDR2 SYGVKD. CDR3 loop: CATCQGALGEAFF. The DNA for the CDR3 is TGTGCCACATGTCAGGGGGCGCTCGGTGAAGCTTTCTTT.

The V gene is TRBV21-1, the J gene TRBJ1-2; the table's D call, TRBD1, has no DNA check behind it. TRBV21-1 is assigned pseudogene status. This CDR3 region has 16 residues. CDR3 loop: CASSKNPRGPNYGYTF. The CDR3, as DNA: TGTGCCAGCAGCAAAAACCCCAGGGGGCCTAACTATGGCTACACCTTC.

The chain joins TRBV5-8 to TRBJ2-7; 9 bases line up with TRBD1. The CDR3 sequence is 15 residues long. The germline gives CDR1 SGHTS, CDR2 YDEGEE. After removal of 6 bases from V and 4 bases from J, the junction contained 11 bases not matched to a gene. CDR3 DNA sequence: TGTGCCAGCACTAGAGGACAGGGGCCTAGTTACGAGCAGTACGTC. Translation gives CASTRGQGPSYEQYV.

The V gene is TRBV24-1, the J gene TRBJ2-3, with 10 bases lining up with TRBD2. The germline V gene encodes CDR1 KGHDR and CDR2 SFDVKD. The V segment lost 5 bases and the J segment 5 bases; nucleotides outside the gene matches: 6. This CDR3 spans 15 amino acids. The CDR3 loop reads CATSVQRGGLDTQYF. CDR3 nucleotides: TGTGCCACCAGTGTCCAGCGGGGGGGCTTAGATACGCAGTATTTT.

This rearrangement joins TRBV19 to TRBJ2-1; weak D call: TRBD2 (6 bases). The CDR3 consists of 15 residues. Trimming pared 3 bases from V and 4 bases from J, leaving 13 bases between. In germline, CDR1 is LNHDA, CDR2 SQIVND (reference sequence). CDR3 nucleotide sequence: TGTGCCAGTAGTATTCGGGACTTGCTATACAATGAGCAGTTCTTC. Translated, it gives CASSIRDLLYNEQFF.

This chain uses TRBV19 with TRBJ2-3; TRBD1 aligns across 8 bases. This CDR3 is 13 amino acids long. CDR1 and CDR2 (germline): LNHDA, SQIVND (reference sequence). V gave up 5 bases and J gave up 9 bases; unmatched junction bases: 7. The CDR3: CASSPKYRGTQYF. Here the CDR3 DNA reads TGTGCCAGTAGTCCAAAGTACAGGGGGACGCAGTATTTT.